These T cell receptor beta chains were read from a single sample in a study of identical twins. Via MiXCR, TCRdb re-called the 5' RACE reads, giving one row per CDR3 protein. Here the sample spans roughly 250,000 distinct CDR3 sequences, approximately 6.8% being singletons. In addition, the sample was reused for a study of yellow fever vaccine responses in identical twins.

Sequencing used CD8+ T cells sorted from blood. Receptor source: a woman younger than 35 in good health. The CDR3 runs from the conserved cysteine through the conserved F or W. The D gene is left open where the match is weak. Clone size is shown for a subset of rows, as once, few, many or a class of expanded clone.

d_call j_call cdr3_length clone_size v_call cdr3_nt cdr3_aa
- TRBJ2-7 15 few TRBV9 TGTGCCAGCAGCGTAGATCAGGGGCAGGGCTACGAGCAGTACTTC CASSVDQGQGYEQYF
- TRBJ2-3 14 - TRBV12-3/TRBV12-4 TGTGCCAGCAGCTCCGTGGGCCTCGGAGATACGCAGTATTTT CASSSVGLGDTQYF
TRBD2 TRBJ2-1 18 - TRBV3-1 TGTGCCTGCGGCCCTGGGACTAGCGGCGATAGCTCCTACAATGAGCAGTTCTTC CACGPGTSGDSSYNEQFF
TRBD1 TRBJ2-7 13 - TRBV6-5 TGTGCCAGCAGCTACACAGGGGGCTACGAGCAGTACTTC CASSYTGGYEQYF
- TRBJ1-2 18 - TRBV4-1 TGCGCCAGCAGCCAAGATCGGCTAGTTAGGGGACCCAACTATGGCTACACCTTC CASSQDRLVRGPNYGYTF
TRBD1 TRBJ2-5 14 - TRBV9 TGTGCCAGCAGCGGCCGACAGGGGCAAGAGACCCAGTACTTC CASSGRQGQETQYF
TRBD1 TRBJ1-5 10 - TRBV2 TGTGCCAGCGGCGACAGGGCCCAGCATTTT CASGDRAQHF
TRBD2 TRBJ2-5 13 few TRBV28 TGTGCCAGCAGTAAAGCGGGGCGAGAGACCCAGTACTTC CASSKAGRETQYF
- TRBJ1-5 16 medium-sized TRBV10-3 TGTGCCATCAGTGAGTCAGGGGACGGTTTAAATCAGCCCCAGCATTTT CAISESGDGLNQPQHF
- TRBJ1-5 15 - TRBV27 TGTGCCAGCAGTTTATCGATCCGGGGAGAACAGCCCCAGCATTTT CASSLSIRGEQPQHF
- TRBJ2-5 20 - TRBV12-5 TGTGCTAGTGGTTTGGCGCACCACGACCGGCGGACTTCCATTTTGGAGACCCAGTACTTC CASGLAHHDRRTSILETQYF
- TRBJ2-7 12 many TRBV21-1 TGTGCCAGCAGCGAGGGCCCCTACGAGCAGTACTTC CASSEGPYEQYF
- TRBJ2-1 15 many TRBV5-1 TGCGCCAGCAGCTTGTCCGGGGGAGGTTGGAATGAGCAGTTCTTC CASSLSGGGWNEQFF
TRBD2 TRBJ2-7 13 few TRBV6-1 TGTGCCAGCAGTCAAAGGACTAGCCACGAGCAGTACTTC CASSQRTSHEQYF
- TRBJ1-5 16 many TRBV4-1 TGCGCCAGCAGCCAAGAACTCCCGGGGGACGATCAGCCCCAGCATTTT CASSQELPGDDQPQHF
- TRBJ1-5 17 many TRBV4-1 TGCGCCAGCAGCCAAGATCTACGCGCCCGAGGGAATCAGCCCCAGCATTTT CASSQDLRARGNQPQHF
- TRBJ2-5 14 few TRBV9 TGTGCCAGCAGCGTAGAAGGGGGTTCGGAGACCCAGTACTTC CASSVEGGSETQYF
- TRBJ1-2 15 - TRBV4-1 TGCGCCAGCAGCCAAGGAACGGGGGTTGACTATGGCTACACCTTC CASSQGTGVDYGYTF
TRBD1 TRBJ2-7 15 many TRBV29-1 TGCAGCGTTGACTCAAGAGGACAGGGAAACTACGAGCAGTACTTC CSVDSRGQGNYEQYF
TRBD2 TRBJ2-1 14 few TRBV9 TGTGCCAGCAGCGCCTGGGGGGGGTACAATGAGCAGTTCTTC CASSAWGGYNEQFF
- TRBJ2-3 14 - TRBV27 TGTGCCAGCAGTTTAGTCAGGGCCACAGATACGCAGTATTTT CASSLVRATDTQYF
- TRBJ1-1 13 many TRBV4-1 TGCGCCAGCAGCGAGCCGGGACCGGCTGAAGCTTTCTTT CASSEPGPAEAFF
- TRBJ2-5 16 few TRBV28 TGTGCCAGCAGTTTATCCCAGGGAACGTACCAAGAGACCCAGTACTTC CASSLSQGTYQETQYF
TRBD1 TRBJ2-1 16 many TRBV15 TGTGCCACCAGCAGAGAGGGGACAGTGACCTACAATGAGCAGTTCTTC CATSREGTVTYNEQFF
TRBD2 TRBJ2-1 14 few TRBV12-3/TRBV12-4 TGTGCCAGCAGGAGGACTAGCGGGAGTGATGAGCAGTTCTTC CASRRTSGSDEQFF
TRBD2 TRBJ2-1 13 - TRBV4-1 TGCGCCAGCAGCCCAAGCGGGAGGGCTGAGCAGTTCTTC CASSPSGRAEQFF
- TRBJ2-1 13 many TRBV6-5 TGTGCCAGCAGTTACTCGAAGGGGTATGAGCAGTTCTTC CASSYSKGYEQFF
TRBD2 TRBJ2-5 16 - TRBV4-1 TGCGCCAGCAGCCAATTCGGACTAGCGGGGTCAGAGACCCAGTACTTC CASSQFGLAGSETQYF
- TRBJ1-2 14 many TRBV6-2/TRBV6-3 TGTGCCAGCAGACACCGGTCCGGGACGGATGGCTACACCTTC CASRHRSGTDGYTF
- TRBJ1-2 11 - TRBV29-1 TGCAGCTGTCCTGGGGGGCGCGGCTACACCTTC CSCPGGRGYTF
- TRBJ2-5 15 few TRBV7-9 TGTGCCAGCAGCTTTCGGGGGCGCGAGCAAGAGACCCAGTACTTC CASSFRGREQETQYF
TRBD2 TRBJ2-1 15 many TRBV7-8 TGTGCCAGCAGTCGAGGGACTAGCGGGGGGAATGAGCAGTTCTTC CASSRGTSGGNEQFF
TRBD2 TRBJ2-1 17 - TRBV3-1 TGTGCCAGCAGCCAAGAATCCCGGCTAGCGGACTACAATGAGCAGTTCTTC CASSQESRLADYNEQFF
- TRBJ2-7 14 many TRBV12-3/TRBV12-4 TGTGCCAGCAGCCTCAACGGGGCGTCCTACGAGCAGTACTTC CASSLNGASYEQYF
TRBD2 TRBJ2-2 20 - TRBV28 TGTGCCAGCACTACCCCCTATACTAGCGGGAGGGCCTCAAAGTTCGGGGAGCTGTTTTTT CASTTPYTSGRASKFGELFF
- TRBJ2-1 13 few TRBV7-9 TGTGCCAGCAGCTTACCGGTACGAGATGAGCAGTTCTTC CASSLPVRDEQFF
TRBD2 TRBJ2-1 16 - TRBV24-1 TGTGCCACCAGTGATTTGCTCGCTAGCGGGAGCGATGAGCAGTTCTTC CATSDLLASGSDEQFF
TRBD2 TRBJ2-3 18 few TRBV5-1 TGCGCCAGCAGTTTCCTCGGCCTGAGGGGACTAGCGACAGATACGCAGTATTTT CASSFLGLRGLATDTQYF
TRBD2 TRBJ2-3 15 many TRBV5-1 TGCGCCAGCAGCCAGAGGACTAGCGCTACAGATACGCAGTATTTT CASSQRTSATDTQYF
TRBD2 TRBJ2-1 14 few TRBV27 TGTGCCACAGGACTACCGGGACTAGATAATGAGCAGTTCTTC CATGLPGLDNEQFF
TRBD2 TRBJ2-1 16 - TRBV2 TGTGCCAGCAGTGAACGGTGGGAGGGCCCTCGCGATGAGCAGTTCTTC CASSERWEGPRDEQFF
- TRBJ2-1 12 few TRBV20-1 TGCAGTGCCACTGTGGGGGCAAATGAGCAGTTCTTC CSATVGANEQFF
- TRBJ1-2 14 - TRBV14 TGTGCCAGCAGCCAAGCGATGTTTAACTATGGCTACACCTTC CASSQAMFNYGYTF
- TRBJ2-7 11 few TRBV28 TGTGCCAGCTCCTCAGCGGGCGAGCAGTACTTC CASSSAGEQYF
- TRBJ2-1 13 many TRBV6-5 TGTGCCAGCAGTTACACGGGTGGCAATGAGCAGTTCTTC CASSYTGGNEQFF
- TRBJ2-7 13 - TRBV7-8 TGTGCCAGCAGCCCCGTCTGGGGAGACGAGCAGTACTTC CASSPVWGDEQYF
- TRBJ2-5 14 - TRBV2 TGTGCCAGCAGTGAGGGTCGGGAGAGAGAGACCCAGTACTTC CASSEGRERETQYF
- TRBJ1-5 15 few TRBV28 TGTGCCAGCAGTTTAACGGGCGGCAGTAGTCAGCCCCAGCATTTT CASSLTGGSSQPQHF
TRBD2 TRBJ2-3 18 many TRBV4-1 TGCGCCAGCAGCCAAGTTTCCCCGACTAGCCGTAGCACAGATACGCAGTATTTT CASSQVSPTSRSTDTQYF
TRBD2 TRBJ2-3 16 few TRBV4-1 TGCGCCAGCAGCCAAGAGCCTAGCGGGATCACAGATACGCAGTATTTT CASSQEPSGITDTQYF
TRBD1 TRBJ2-7 15 many TRBV3-1 TGTGCCAGCAGCCAAGACCGGGACAGGGGGTACGAGCAGTACTTC CASSQDRDRGYEQYF
- TRBJ2-5 13 - TRBV24-1 TGTGCCACCAGTCCGGGCAGCCCAGAGACCCAGTACTTC CATSPGSPETQYF
- TRBJ2-7 12 many TRBV29-1 TGCAGCGTTGTTGGGGGAACCTACGAGCAGTACTTC CSVVGGTYEQYF
TRBD2 TRBJ2-3 15 few TRBV28 TGTGCCAGCAGTCCGAGCGGGGGGCGCACAGATACGCAGTATTTT CASSPSGGRTDTQYF
- TRBJ2-1 14 few TRBV18 TGTGCCAGCTCACCACCTCGGGCTAGCAATGAGCAGTTCTTC CASSPPRASNEQFF
- TRBJ2-5 17 many TRBV12-3/TRBV12-4 TGTGCCAGCAGTTTAGGAGAAGAGGGGTTGAGACAAGAGACCCAGTACTTC CASSLGEEGLRQETQYF
- TRBJ2-5 16 few TRBV5-1 TGCGCCAGCAGCTTAGCAACGGGAGCCCTCCAAGAGACCCAGTACTTC CASSLATGALQETQYF
- TRBJ2-1 12 many TRBV12-3/TRBV12-4 TGTGCCAGCAGTTCGGCCGGGGATGAGCAGTTCTTC CASSSAGDEQFF